These 14 T cell receptor beta chains were all obtained from the same sample, sequenced in a study of blood T cell repertoires in COVID-19. Here immunoSEQ multiplex PCR was the method, and the copy in TCRdb shows in-frame clones only, minus some. The table has roughly 190,000 clones, 75% to 90% seen once; the top ten hold approximately 1.1%. Sequencing was performed on peripheral blood. Source of these receptors: a man under 40 with acute or convalescent COVID-19.

V is TRBV6-5 and J is TRBJ2-2; D is unresolved. V was trimmed by 6 bases and J by 1 base, leaving 12 bases between them. There are 15 residues in the CDR3. CDR1 and CDR2 from the germline V gene are MNHEY and SVGAGI. Here the CDR3 DNA reads TGTGCCAGCAGGGCCAGAAATTTGAACACCGGGGAGCTGTTTTTT. Protein: CASRARNLNTGELFF.

The CDR3 DNA reads as TGTGCCAGCAGACTGACTAGCGGGGGAGCGGAGACCCAGTACTTC. Encoded protein: CASRLTSGGAETQYF. V is TRBV2 and J is TRBJ2-5; TRBD2 matches 12 bases. There are 15 residues in the CDR3. Trimming cost V 6 bases and J 5 bases; bases outside gene matches: 7. Per germline, CDR1 SNHLY and CDR2 FYNNEI.

This chain joins TRBV5-6 and TRBJ2-6; D uncertain. The CDR3 has 15 amino acids. Germline lookup yields CDR1 SGHDT and CDR2 YYEEEE. Trimming pared 4 bases from V and 0 bases from J, leaving 8 bases between. CDR3 loop: CASSQASSGANVLTF. CDR3 in DNA: TGTGCCAGCAGCCAAGCTAGCTCTGGGGCCAACGTCCTGACTTTC. The full variable domain, its missing parts supplied by reference TRBV5-6 and TRBJ2-6, is DAGVTQSPTHLIKTRGQQVTLRCSPKSGHDTVSWYQQALGQGPQFIFQYYEEEERQRGNFPDRFSGHQFPNYSSELNVNALLLGDSALYLCASSQASSGANVLTFGAGSRLTVL.

The chain uses TRBV5-6 and TRBJ1-2; possibly TRBD1 for D (5 bases). Looked up from germline, CDR1 is SGHDT and CDR2 is YYEEEE. Trimming stripped 4 bases from V and 7 bases from J, with 11 bases between. The CDR3 has 12 residues. In DNA form, the CDR3 reads TGTGCCAGCAGCGCGACAGTCCCTGGCTACACCTTC. Protein sequence: CASSATVPGYTF.

V is TRBV6-5 and J is TRBJ1-1; 8 bases fit TRBD1. The germline V gene has CDR1 MNHEY and CDR2 SVGAGI. The CDR3 length is 15 residues. The junction had 5 bases not matched to a gene; V was cut back by 5 bases and J by 0 bases. The CDR3 DNA is TGTGCCAGCAGTCTCCAGGGGGCTTTGAACACTGAAGCTTTCTTT. Residues: CASSLQGALNTEAFF.

The V call is TRBV28, the J call TRBJ1-4; D gene uncertain. The germline V gene encodes CDR1 MDHEN and CDR2 SYDVKM. Trimming took 2 bases from V and 8 from J, leaving 9 bases between them. The CDR3 runs to 13 residues. CDR3 nucleotide sequence: TGTGCCAGCAGTTTAGGGCTGGAAGAAAAACTGTTTTTT. Protein product: CASSLGLEEKLFF.

The genes are TRBV11-2 and TRBJ1-2, with D tentatively TRBD1 (5 bases). V lost 0 bases and J lost 1, with 12 bases in between. Germline CDR1 reads SGHAT; CDR2 reads FQNNGV. The CDR3 is made up of 16 amino acids. CDR3 DNA sequence: TGTGCCAGCAGCTTAGATGGGAGGGGCGGTAACTATGGCTACACCTTC. The encoded protein is CASSLDGRGGNYGYTF.

V and J are TRBV27 and TRBJ2-1, with 14 positions matching TRBD2. The CDR3 has 17 amino acids. The germline CDR1 and CDR2 sequences are MNHEY and SMNVEV (reference sequence). Trimming at V came to 5 bases and at J to 2 bases, leaving 5 bases not matched to a gene. Written as DNA, the CDR3 is TGTGCCAGCAGTCCCGGGACTAGCGGGGGCGCCTACAATGAGCAGTTCTTC. Translated: CASSPGTSGGAYNEQFF.

Only a few counts were recorded for this clone. This chain links TRBV3-1 (or the pseudogene TRBV3-2) with TRBJ1-2; 7 bases are shared with TRBD1. CDR1 is LGHDT and CDR2 is YNNKEL in the germline V gene (reference sequence). CDR3 length: 16 amino acids. V dropped 5 bases and J dropped 7; count of bases not matched to a gene: 16. In DNA, the CDR3 is TGTGCCAGCAGCAAAGGTCGGACAGGACCCCTCCTTGGCTACACCTTC. Amino acid sequence: CASSKGRTGPLLGYTF.

J is TRBJ1-4 and V is TRBV5-1, with unresolved D. V was shortened by 2 bases and J by 0 bases, with 8 bases between the two germline ends. This CDR3 is built from 15 residues. Germline V gene lookup returns CDR1 SGHRS and CDR2 YFSETQ. The chain's CDR3 is CASSFGSATNEKLFF. The CDR3 DNA follows: TGCGCCAGCAGCTTCGGGAGCGCAACTAATGAAAAACTGTTTTTT.

Only one count was recorded for this clone. This chain uses TRBV28 with TRBJ1-2, with a tentative D call TRBD1 (5 bases). Germline V gives CDR1 MDHEN, CDR2 SYDVKM. The CDR3 covers 16 residues. The V end was cut by 4 bases, the J end by 7 bases, with 22 bases between. The CDR3 nucleotides are TGTGCCAGCAGTTGGTTGATGGGAGGGACGAGGGGTGGCTACACCTTC. Translating it yields CASSWLMGGTRGGYTF.

The rearrangement links TRBV6-5 to TRBJ2-5; unclear D gene. The CDR3 sequence is 13 residues long. V was shortened by 7 bases and J by 5 bases, with 14 bases between the two germline ends. The germline gives CDR1 MNHEY, CDR2 SVGAGI. The CDR3 region is CASTVSLRETQYF. The CDR3 bases are TGTGCCAGCACGGTTTCCCTCCGGGAGACCCAGTACTTC.

The chain combines TRBV7-3 with TRBJ1-6, with D unresolved. Germline V gene sequence: CDR1 SGHTA, CDR2 FQGTGA. The CDR3 length is 15 residues. Trimming stripped 2 bases from V and 0 bases from J, with 5 bases between. The CDR3 sequence: CASSLQSSYNSPLHF. CDR3 nucleotide sequence: TGTGCCAGCAGCTTACAATCCTCCTATAATTCACCCCTCCACTTT. The whole variable domain, filled in from reference TRBV7-3 and TRBJ1-6, reads GAGVSQTPSNKVTEKGKYVELRCDPISGHTALYWYRQSLGQGPEFLIYFQGTGAADDSGLPNDRFFAVRPEGSVSTLKIQRTERGDSAVYLCASSLQSSYNSPLHFGNGTRLTVT.

This clone was found once. The rearrangement uses TRBV9 and TRBJ2-7, with D possibly being TRBD1 (6 bases). The V and J ends lost 4 bases and 5 bases respectively, with 13 bases between them. Germline CDR1 is SGDLS and CDR2 is YYNGEE. The CDR3 length is 13 residues. CDR3 DNA sequence: TGTGCCAGCAGCATCACAGGGACCCACGAGCAGTACTTC. This codes for CASSITGTHEQYF.